This TCR beta chain comes out of a study of T cell responses to AZD1222 COVID-19 vaccine. As for this clone: Antigen specificity is unknown.

CDR1 and CDR2 (germline): MNHNS, SASEGT. V trimming: 3 bases; J trimming: 10 bases; junction bases outside the gene matches: 3. The CDR3 spans 14 residues. Here immunoSEQ multiplex PCR was the method, and the copy in TCRdb shows in-frame clones only, minus some. Of 150,000 to 200,000 clones in the sample, about 92% are singletons; the top ten hold roughly 3.8%. Study findings and constraints: Repertoires were obtained solely post-peak T cell response. The number of AZD1222 recipients seropositive at baseline was only five to seven. A rise in Spike-specific TCR breadth and depth followed two AZD1222 doses.

The J gene is TRBJ1-6, the V gene TRBV6-1; 10 bases align to TRBD1. The specimen comprised peripheral blood, sampled on day 0 of AZD1222 vaccination. The receptor comes from an adult in good health. For the CDR3, the DNA is TGTGCCAGCAGTGAGGGACAGGGGAGATCACCCCTCCACTTT. Translated: CASSEGQGRSPLHF.